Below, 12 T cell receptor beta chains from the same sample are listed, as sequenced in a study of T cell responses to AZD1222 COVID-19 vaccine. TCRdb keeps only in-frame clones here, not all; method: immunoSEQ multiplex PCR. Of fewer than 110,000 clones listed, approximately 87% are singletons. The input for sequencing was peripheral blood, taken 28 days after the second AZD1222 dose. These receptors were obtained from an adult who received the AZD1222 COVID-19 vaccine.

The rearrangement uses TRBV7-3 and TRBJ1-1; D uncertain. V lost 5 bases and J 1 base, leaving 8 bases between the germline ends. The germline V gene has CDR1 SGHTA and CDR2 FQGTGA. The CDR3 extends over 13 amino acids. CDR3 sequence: CASSTRANTEAFF. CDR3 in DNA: TGTGCCAGCAGCACCCGCGCGAACACTGAAGCTTTCTTT. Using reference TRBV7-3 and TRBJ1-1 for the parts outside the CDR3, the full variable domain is GAGVSQTPSNKVTEKGKYVELRCDPISGHTALYWYRQSLGQGPEFLIYFQGTGAADDSGLPNDRFFAVRPEGSVSTLKIQRTERGDSAVYLCASSTRANTEAFFGQGTRLTVV.

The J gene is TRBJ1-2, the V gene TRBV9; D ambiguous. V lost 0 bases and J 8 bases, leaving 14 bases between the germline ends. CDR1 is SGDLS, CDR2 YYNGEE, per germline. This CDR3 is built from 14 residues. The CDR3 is CASSVVTLGSGYTF. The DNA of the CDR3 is TGTGCCAGCAGCGTAGTAACTCTAGGCTCGGGCTACACCTTC. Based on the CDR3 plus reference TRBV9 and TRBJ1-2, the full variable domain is DSGVTQTPKHLITATGQRVTLRCSPRSGDLSVYWYQQSLDQGLQFLIQYYNGEERAKGNILERFSAQQFPDLHSELNLSSLELGDSALYFCASSVVTLGSGYTFGSGTRLTVV.

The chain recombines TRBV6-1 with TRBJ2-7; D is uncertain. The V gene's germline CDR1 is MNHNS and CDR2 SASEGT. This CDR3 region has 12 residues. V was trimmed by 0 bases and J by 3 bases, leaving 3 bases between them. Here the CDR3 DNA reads TGTGCCAGCAGTGAAGCAGGCTACGAGCAGTACTTC. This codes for CASSEAGYEQYF.

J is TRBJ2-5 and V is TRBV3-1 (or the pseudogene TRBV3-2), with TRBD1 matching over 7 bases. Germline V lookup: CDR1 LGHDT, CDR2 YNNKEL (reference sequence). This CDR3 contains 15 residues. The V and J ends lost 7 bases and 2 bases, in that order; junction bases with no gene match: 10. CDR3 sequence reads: CASNMPGGQQETQYF. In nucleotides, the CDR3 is TGTGCCAGCAATATGCCAGGGGGACAGCAAGAGACCCAGTACTTC.

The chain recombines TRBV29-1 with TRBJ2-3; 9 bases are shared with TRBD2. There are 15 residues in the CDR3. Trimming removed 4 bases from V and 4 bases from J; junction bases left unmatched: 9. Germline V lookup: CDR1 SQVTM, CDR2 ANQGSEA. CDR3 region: CSVVGGGASPDTQYF. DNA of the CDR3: TGCAGCGTTGTGGGCGGGGGGGCATCACCAGATACGCAGTATTTT.

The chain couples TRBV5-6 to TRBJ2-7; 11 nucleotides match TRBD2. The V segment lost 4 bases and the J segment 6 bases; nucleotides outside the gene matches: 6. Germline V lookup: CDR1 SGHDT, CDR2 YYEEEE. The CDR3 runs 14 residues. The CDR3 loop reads CASSQVLAGAEQYF. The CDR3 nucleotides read TGTGCCAGCAGCCAGGTACTAGCGGGGGCCGAGCAGTACTTC.

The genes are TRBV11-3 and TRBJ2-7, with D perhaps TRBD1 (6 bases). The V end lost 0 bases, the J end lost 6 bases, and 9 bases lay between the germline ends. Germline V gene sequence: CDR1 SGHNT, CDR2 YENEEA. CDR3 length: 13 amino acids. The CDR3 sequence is CASSLDSGAEQYF. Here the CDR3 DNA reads TGTGCCAGCAGCTTAGATTCAGGGGCCGAGCAGTACTTC.

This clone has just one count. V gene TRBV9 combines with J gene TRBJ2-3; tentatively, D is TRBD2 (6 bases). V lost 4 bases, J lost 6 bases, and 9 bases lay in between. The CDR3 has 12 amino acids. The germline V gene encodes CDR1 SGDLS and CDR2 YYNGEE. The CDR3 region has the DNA TGTGCCAGCAGCACAACTAGCGATACGCAGTATTTT. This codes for CASSTTSDTQYF.

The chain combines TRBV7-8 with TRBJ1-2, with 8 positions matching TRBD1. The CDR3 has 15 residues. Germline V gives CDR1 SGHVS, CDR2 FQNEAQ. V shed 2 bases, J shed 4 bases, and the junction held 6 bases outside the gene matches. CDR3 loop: CASSLPQGAVYGYTF. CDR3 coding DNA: TGTGCCAGCAGCTTACCCCAGGGGGCAGTCTATGGCTACACCTTC.

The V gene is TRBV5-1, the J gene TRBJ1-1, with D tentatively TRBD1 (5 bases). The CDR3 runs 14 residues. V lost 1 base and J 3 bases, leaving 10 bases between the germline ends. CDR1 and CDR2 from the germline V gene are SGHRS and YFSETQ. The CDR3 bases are TGCGCCAGCAGCTTGTGGGGGGACGACACTGAAGCTTTCTTT. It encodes CASSLWGDDTEAFF.

CDR3 nucleotide sequence: TGTGCCAGCAGCCAAGATGGCAGGGGGCAGGATACGCAGTATTTT. It is translated as CASSQDGRGQDTQYF. V is TRBV3-1 (or the pseudogene TRBV3-2) and J is TRBJ2-3, with 8 bases lining up with TRBD1. This CDR3 has 15 residues. With 0 bases clipped from V and 6 bases from J, the junction kept 5 bases outside the gene matches. Germline values: CDR1 LGHDT, CDR2 YNNKEL (reference sequence).

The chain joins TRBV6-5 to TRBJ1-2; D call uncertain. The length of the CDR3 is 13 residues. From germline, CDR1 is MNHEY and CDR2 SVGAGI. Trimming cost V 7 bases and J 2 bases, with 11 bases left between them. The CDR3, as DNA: TGTGCCAGCAACCGTGAACTAAACTATGGCTACACCTTC. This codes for CASNRELNYGYTF.